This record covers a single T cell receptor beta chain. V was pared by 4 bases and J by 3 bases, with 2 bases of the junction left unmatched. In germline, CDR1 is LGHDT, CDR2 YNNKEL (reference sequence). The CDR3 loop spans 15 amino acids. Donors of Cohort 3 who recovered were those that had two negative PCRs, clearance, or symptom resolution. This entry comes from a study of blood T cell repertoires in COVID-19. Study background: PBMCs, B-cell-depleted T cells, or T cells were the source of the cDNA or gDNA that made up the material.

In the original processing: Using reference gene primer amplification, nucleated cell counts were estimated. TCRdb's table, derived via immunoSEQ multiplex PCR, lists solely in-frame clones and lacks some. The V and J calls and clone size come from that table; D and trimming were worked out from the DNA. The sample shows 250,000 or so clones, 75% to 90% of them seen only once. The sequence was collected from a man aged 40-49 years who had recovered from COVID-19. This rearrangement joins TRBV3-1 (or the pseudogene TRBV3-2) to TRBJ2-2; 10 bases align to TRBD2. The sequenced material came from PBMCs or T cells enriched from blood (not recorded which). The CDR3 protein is CASSPLAGDTGELFF. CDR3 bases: TGTGCCAGCAGCCCCCTAGCGGGGGACACCGGGGAGCTGTTTTTT.